This T cell receptor beta chain was retrieved from a study of T cells in localized non-small cell lung cancer. This CDR3 spans 12 amino acids. CDR1 SNHLY and CDR2 FYNNEI come from the germline V gene. Profiling relied on immunoSEQ multiplex PCR, and the TCRdb table lists in-frame clones only, not all of them. Of about 3,500 clones in the sample, 25% were seen once. In regard to this clone: Its matching antigen is unknown. A junction end diverges from the germline sequence, so it may reflect a read error.

General study points: Density of T cells in blood, when higher, went with longer overall survival.

This receptor was identified in a woman aged 40-75 years with stage I lung adenocarcinoma. The material sequenced was lung tumor tissue, taken before any cancer treatment. The chain joins TRBV2 to TRBJ2-7; D remains ambiguous. The CDR3, as DNA: TGTGCCAGCAGTCCCCCCGCGTTGGTTGGGGACTTC. Amino acid sequence: CASSPPALVGDF.